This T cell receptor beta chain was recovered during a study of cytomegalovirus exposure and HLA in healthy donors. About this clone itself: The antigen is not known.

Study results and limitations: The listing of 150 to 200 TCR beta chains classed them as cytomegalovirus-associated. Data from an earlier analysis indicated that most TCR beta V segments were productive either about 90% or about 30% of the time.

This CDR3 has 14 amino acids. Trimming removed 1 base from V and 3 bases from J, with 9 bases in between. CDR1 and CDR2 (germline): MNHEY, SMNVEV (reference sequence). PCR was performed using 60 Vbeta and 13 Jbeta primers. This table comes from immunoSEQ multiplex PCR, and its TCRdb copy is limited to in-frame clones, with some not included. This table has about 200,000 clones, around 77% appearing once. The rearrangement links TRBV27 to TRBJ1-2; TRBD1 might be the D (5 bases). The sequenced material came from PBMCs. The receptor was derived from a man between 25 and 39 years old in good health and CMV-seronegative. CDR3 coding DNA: TGTGCCAGCAGTTTATTCCCAGGGCACTATGGCTACACCTTC. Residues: CASSLFPGHYGYTF.